This entry features one TCR beta chain sequence. Its specificity is not known. The data derive from a study of CD8 T cells in ankylosing spondylitis. Deletions cut 4 bases from V and 4 bases from J, with 10 bases between. The CDR3 extends over 14 amino acids. Study results and limitations: One TCR beta motif, made up of 7 or 8 highly homologous variants, appeared characteristic of ankylosing spondylitis blood. Matched ankylosing spondylitis synovial fluid reportedly showed significant enrichment of disease-linked clones.

Each CDR3 protein is one row after TCRdb ran MiXCR on the 5' RACE reads. This table holds around 770,000 distinct CDR3 sequences, roughly 20% found once. Sequencing input: blood, either unsorted or a sorted T cell fraction (not recorded which). The sequence was collected from a male donor with ankylosing spondylitis. The chain carries TRBV12-3 or TRBV12-4 and TRBJ2-2; D possibly corresponds to TRBD2 (5 bases). The CDR3 here is CASSYGLATGELFF. The CDR3 DNA follows: TGTGCCAGCAGTTACGGACTGGCCACCGGGGAGCTGTTTTTT.